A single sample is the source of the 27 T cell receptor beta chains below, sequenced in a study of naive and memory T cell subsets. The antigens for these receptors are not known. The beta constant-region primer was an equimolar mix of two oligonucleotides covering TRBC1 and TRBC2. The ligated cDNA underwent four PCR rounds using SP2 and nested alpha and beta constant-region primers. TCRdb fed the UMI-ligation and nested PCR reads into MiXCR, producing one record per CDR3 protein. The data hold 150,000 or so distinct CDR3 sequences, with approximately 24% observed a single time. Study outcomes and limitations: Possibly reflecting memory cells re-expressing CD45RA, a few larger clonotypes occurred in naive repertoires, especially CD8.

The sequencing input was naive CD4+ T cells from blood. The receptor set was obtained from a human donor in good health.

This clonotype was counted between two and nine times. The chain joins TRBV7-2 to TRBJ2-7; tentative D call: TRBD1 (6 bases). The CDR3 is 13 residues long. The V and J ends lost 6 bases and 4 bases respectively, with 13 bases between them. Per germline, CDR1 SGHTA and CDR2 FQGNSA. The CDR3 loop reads CASSGQFPYEQYF. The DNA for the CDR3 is TGTGCCAGCAGTGGACAGTTCCCATACGAGCAGTACTTC. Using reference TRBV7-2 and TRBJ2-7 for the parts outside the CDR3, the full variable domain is GAGVSQSPSNKVTEKGKDVELRCDPISGHTALYWYRQSLGQGLEFLIYFQGNSAPDKSGLPSDRFSAERTGGSVSTLTIQRTQQEDSAVYLCASSGQFPYEQYFGPGTRLTVT.

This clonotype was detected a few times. CDR3 bases: TGTGCCAGCAGTTTGAGGGACAGGGGGAGGTCCGAGCAGTACTTC. It is translated as CASSLRDRGRSEQYF. The rearrangement links TRBV28 to TRBJ2-7; 11 bases agree with TRBD1. The CDR3 extends over 15 amino acids. Germline CDR1 and CDR2: MDHEN and SYDVKM. V gave up 3 bases and J gave up 6 bases; unmatched junction bases: 7.

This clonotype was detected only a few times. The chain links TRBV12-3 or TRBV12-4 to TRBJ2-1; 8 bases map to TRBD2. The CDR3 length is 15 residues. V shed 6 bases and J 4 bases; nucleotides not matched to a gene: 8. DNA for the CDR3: TGTGCCAGCAGCTCCCTCGGGGGGGGGTACAATGAGCAGTTCTTC. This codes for CASSSLGGGYNEQFF.

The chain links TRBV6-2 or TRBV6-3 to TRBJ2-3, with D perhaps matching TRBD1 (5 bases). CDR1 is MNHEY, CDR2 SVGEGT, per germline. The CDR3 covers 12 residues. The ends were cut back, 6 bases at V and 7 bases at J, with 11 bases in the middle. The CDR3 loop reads CASSETANTQYF. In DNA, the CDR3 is TGTGCCAGCAGCGAGACAGCGAATACGCAGTATTTT.

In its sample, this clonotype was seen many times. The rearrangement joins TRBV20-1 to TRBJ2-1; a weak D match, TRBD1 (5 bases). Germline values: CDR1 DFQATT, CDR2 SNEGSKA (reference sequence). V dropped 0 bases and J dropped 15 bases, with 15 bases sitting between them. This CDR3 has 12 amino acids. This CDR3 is CSARDQGNLGFF. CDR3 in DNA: TGCAGTGCTAGAGATCAGGGTAACCTTGGGTTCTTC.

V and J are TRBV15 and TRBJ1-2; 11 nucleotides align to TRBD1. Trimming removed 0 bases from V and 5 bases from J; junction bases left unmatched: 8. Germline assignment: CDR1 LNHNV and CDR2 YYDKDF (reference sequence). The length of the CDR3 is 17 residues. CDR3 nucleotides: TGTGCCACCAGCAGAGATGTCCGGACAGGGGGCTATTATGGCTACACCTTC. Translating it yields CATSRDVRTGGYYGYTF.

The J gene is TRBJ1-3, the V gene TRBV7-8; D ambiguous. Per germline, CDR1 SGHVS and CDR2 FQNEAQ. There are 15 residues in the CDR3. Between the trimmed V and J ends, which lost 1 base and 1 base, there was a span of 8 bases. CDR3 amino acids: CASSLERASGNTIYF. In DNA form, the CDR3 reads TGTGCCAGCAGCTTAGAGAGAGCGTCTGGAAACACCATATATTTT.

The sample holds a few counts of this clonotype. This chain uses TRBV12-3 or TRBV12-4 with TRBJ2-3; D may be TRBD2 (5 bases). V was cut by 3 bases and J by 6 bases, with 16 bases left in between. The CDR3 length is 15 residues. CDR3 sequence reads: CASSFEGSSTDTQYF. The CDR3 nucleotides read TGTGCCAGCAGTTTTGAGGGCAGCTCGACTGATACGCAGTATTTT.

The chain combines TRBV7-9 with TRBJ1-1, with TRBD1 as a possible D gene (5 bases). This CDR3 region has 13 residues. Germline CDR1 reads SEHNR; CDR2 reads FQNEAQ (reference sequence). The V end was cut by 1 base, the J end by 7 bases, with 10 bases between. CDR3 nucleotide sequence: TGTGCCAGCAGCTTAGGTAACAGGATTGAAGCTTTCTTT. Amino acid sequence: CASSLGNRIEAFF.

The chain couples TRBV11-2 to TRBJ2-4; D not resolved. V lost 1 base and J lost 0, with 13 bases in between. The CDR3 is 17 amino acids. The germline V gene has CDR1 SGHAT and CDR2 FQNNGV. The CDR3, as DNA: TGTGCCAGCAGCTTAGGACACCTTGAACCAGCCAAAAACATTCAGTACTTC. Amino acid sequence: CASSLGHLEPAKNIQYF.

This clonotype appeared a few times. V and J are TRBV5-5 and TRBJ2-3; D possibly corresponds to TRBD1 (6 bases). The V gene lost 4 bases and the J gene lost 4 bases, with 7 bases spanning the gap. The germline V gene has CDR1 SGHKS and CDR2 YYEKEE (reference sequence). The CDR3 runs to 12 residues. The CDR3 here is CASSGTPDTQYF. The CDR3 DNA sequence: TGTGCCAGCAGCGGGACACCAGATACGCAGTATTTT.

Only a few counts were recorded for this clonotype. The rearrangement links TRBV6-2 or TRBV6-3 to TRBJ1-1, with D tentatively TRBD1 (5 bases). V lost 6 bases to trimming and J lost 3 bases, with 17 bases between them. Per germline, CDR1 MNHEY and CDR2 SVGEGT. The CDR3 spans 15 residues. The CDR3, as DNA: TGTGCCAGCAGCCCGAGGACATCGTTCTACACTGAAGCTTTCTTT. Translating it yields CASSPRTSFYTEAFF.

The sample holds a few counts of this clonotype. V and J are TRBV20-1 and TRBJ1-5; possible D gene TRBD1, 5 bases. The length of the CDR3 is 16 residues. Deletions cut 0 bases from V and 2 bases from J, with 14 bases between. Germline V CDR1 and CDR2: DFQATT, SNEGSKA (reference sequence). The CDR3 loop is CSARDPTGPGNQPQHF. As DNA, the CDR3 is TGCAGTGCTAGAGATCCTACGGGGCCGGGCAATCAGCCCCAGCATTTT.

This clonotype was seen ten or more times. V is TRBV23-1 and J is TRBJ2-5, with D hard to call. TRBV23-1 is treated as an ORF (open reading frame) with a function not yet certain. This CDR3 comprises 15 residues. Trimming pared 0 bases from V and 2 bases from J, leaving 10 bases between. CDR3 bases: TGCGCCAGCAGTCAATCGCTTCGACGACAAGAGACCCAGTACTTC. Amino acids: CASSQSLRRQETQYF.

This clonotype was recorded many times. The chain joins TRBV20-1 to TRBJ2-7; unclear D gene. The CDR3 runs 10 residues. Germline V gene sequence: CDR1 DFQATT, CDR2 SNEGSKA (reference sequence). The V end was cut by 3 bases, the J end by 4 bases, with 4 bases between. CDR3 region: CSASEYEQYF. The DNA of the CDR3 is TGCAGTGCTAGCGAGTACGAGCAGTACTTC.

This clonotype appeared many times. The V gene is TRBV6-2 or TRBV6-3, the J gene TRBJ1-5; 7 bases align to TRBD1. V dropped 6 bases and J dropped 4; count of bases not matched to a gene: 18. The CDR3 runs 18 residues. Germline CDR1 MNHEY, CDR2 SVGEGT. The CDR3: CASSQTPMGTEMNQPQHF. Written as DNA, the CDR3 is TGTGCCAGCAGCCAAACCCCGATGGGGACAGAGATGAATCAGCCCCAGCATTTT.

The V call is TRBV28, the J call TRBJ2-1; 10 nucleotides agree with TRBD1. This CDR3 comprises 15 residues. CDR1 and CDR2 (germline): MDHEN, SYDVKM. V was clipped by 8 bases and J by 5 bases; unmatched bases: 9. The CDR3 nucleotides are TGTGCCAGCGGGGACAGGGGACGGGTCGACAATGAGCAGTTCTTC. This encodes CASGDRGRVDNEQFF. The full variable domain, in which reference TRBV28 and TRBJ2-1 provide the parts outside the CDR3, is DVKVTQSSRYLVKRTGEKVFLECVQDMDHENMFWYRQDPGLGLRLIYFSYDVKMKEKGDIPEGYSVSREKKERFSLILESASTNQTSMYLCASGDRGRVDNEQFFGPGTRLTVL.

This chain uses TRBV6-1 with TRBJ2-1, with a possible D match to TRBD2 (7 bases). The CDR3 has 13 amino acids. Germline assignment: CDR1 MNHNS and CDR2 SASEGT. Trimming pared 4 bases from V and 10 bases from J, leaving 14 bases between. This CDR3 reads CASSVGAGGEQFF. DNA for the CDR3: TGTGCCAGCAGTGTGGGGGCCGGGGGGGAGCAGTTCTTC.

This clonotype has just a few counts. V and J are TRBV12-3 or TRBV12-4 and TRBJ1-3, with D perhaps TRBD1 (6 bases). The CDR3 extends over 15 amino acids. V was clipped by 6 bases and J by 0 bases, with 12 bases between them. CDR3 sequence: CASRLTGISGNTIYF. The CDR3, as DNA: TGTGCCAGCAGGTTAACAGGGATCTCTGGAAACACCATATATTTT.

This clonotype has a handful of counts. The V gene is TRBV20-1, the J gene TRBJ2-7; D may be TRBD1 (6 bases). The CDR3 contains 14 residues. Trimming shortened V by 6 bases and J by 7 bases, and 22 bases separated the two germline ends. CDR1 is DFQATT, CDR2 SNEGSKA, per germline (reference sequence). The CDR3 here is CSAHRDTDLREQYF. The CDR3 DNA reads TGCAGTGCCCACCGGGACACAGACCTTCGAGAGCAGTACTTC.

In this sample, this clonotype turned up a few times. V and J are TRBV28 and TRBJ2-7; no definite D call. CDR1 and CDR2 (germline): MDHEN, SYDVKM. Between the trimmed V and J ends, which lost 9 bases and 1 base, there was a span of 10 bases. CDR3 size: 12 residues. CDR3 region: CASEGQSYEQYF. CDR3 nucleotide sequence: TGTGCCAGTGAAGGCCAGTCCTACGAGCAGTACTTC.

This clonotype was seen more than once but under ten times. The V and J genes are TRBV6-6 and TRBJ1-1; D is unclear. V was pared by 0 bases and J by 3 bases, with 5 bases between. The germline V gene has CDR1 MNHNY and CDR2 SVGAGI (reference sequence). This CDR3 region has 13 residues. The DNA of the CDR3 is TGTGCCAGCAGTTACTCGGGGTACACTGAAGCTTTCTTT. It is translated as CASSYSGYTEAFF.

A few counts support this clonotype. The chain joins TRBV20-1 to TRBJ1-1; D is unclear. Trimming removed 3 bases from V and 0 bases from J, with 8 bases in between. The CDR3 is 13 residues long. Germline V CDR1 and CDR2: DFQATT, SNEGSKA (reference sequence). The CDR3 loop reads CSASRRVNTEAFF. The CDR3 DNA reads TGCAGTGCTAGTAGGCGGGTGAACACTGAAGCTTTCTTT.

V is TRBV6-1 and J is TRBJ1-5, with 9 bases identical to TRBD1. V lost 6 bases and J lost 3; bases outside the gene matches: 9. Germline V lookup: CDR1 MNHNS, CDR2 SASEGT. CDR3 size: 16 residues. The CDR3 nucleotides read TGTGCCAGCAGGGAACCGGGACAGGGTGACAATCAGCCCCAGCATTTT. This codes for CASREPGQGDNQPQHF.

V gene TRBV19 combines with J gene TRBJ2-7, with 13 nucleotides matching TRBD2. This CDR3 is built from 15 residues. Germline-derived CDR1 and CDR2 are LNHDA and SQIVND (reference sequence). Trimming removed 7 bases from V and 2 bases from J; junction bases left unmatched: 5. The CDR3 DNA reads TGTGCCAGTACCATGGGACTAGCGGGAACCTACGAGCAGTACTTC. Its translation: CASTMGLAGTYEQYF.

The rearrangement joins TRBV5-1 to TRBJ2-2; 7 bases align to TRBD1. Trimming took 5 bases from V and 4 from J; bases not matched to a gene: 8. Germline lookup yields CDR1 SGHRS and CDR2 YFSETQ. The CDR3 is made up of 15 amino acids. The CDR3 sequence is CASRPSTGATGELFF. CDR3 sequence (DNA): TGCGCCAGCAGACCTTCCACAGGGGCCACCGGGGAGCTGTTTTTT.

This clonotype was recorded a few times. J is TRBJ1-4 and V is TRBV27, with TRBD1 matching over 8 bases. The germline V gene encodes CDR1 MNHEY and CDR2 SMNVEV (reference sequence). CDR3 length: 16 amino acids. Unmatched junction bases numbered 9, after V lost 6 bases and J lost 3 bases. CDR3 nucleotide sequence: TGTGCCAGCAGGGTCAGGGGGCTGACGTCTAATGAAAAACTGTTTTTT. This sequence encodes CASRVRGLTSNEKLFF.